Listed below are T cell receptor beta chains from one sample, sequenced in a study of CXCR3-negative and CXCR3-positive naive CD8 T cells. No DNA is given; TCRdb re-called the 5' RACE reads and lists each CDR3 protein once. The sample holds around 61,000 distinct CDR3 sequences. Specimen: naive CXCR3+ CD8+ T cells from blood. These receptor sequences come from a human donor in good health. Some clones in this sample may be carry-over from other donors' samples. The CDR3 runs from the conserved cysteine through the conserved F or W. Some rows mark clone size as missing; the rest say once, few, many or name a class of expanded clone.

v_call	clone_size	j_call	cdr3_aa
TRBV11-2	NA	TRBJ2-5	CASSLVAGPETQYF
TRBV29-1	NA	TRBJ2-7	CSVEGQPYEQYF
TRBV29-1	medium-sized	TRBJ2-2	CSVTPGTVNTGELFF
TRBV5-8	NA	TRBJ1-1	CASSWMGPEAFF
TRBV5-1	NA	TRBJ2-7	CASSPGFGQENYEQYF
TRBV6-2/TRBV6-3	NA	TRBJ2-7	CASSGIYEQYF
TRBV7-9	NA	TRBJ2-1	CASSLAQSAGEQFF
TRBV13	NA	TRBJ2-5	CASSPSRSGALQETQYF
TRBV12-3/TRBV12-4	NA	TRBJ2-2	CASSSSGGGELFF
TRBV7-9	NA	TRBJ2-7	CASSSIDRAYEQYF
TRBV28	NA	TRBJ2-1	CASSVTSGGYEQFF
TRBV2	NA	TRBJ2-1	CATHRGGSYNEQFF
TRBV12-5	NA	TRBJ2-7	CASGLPTGTSGASSYEQYF
TRBV14	NA	TRBJ2-2	CASSQETSAGELFF
TRBV6-2/TRBV6-3	NA	TRBJ2-1	CASSYPGLADSYNEQFF
TRBV6-2/TRBV6-3	NA	TRBJ2-7	CASSYSSGILDEQYF
TRBV12-3/TRBV12-4	NA	TRBJ1-1	CASSHNTEAFF
TRBV7-4	NA	TRBJ2-1	CASSPGAAGGNEQFF
TRBV6-5	NA	TRBJ2-2	CASSYDPGHLTGELFF
TRBV20-1	NA	TRBJ2-5	CSASEVGLNQETQYF
TRBV4-2	NA	TRBJ2-7	CASSQVASGESSYEQYF
TRBV29-1	NA	TRBJ2-2	CSVAGVTGELFF
TRBV29-1	NA	TRBJ2-7	CSAGQDYEQYF
TRBV11-2	NA	TRBJ2-5	CASSLPGQEETQYF
TRBV12-3/TRBV12-4	NA	TRBJ2-5	CASTPGVETQYF